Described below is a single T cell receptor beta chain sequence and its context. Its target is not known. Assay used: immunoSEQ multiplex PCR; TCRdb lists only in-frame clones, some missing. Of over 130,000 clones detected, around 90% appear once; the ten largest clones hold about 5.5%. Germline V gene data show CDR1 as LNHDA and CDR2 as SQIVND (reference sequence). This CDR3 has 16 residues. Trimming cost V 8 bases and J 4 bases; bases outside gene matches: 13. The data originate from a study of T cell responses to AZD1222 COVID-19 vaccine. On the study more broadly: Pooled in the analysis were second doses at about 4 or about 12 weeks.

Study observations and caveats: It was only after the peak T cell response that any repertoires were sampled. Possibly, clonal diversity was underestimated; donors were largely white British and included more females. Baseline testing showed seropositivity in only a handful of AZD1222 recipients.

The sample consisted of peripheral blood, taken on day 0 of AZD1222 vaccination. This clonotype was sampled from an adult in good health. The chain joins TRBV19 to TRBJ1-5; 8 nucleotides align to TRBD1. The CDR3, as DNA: TGTGCCAGTTTACAGGGGGGTCGGGGGTATAATCAGCCCCAGCATTTT. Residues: CASLQGGRGYNQPQHF.